What follows describes a single T cell receptor beta chain. As yet, its antigen is unknown. The junction does not match germline at one end; this may be a read error. It was ten milliliters of peripheral blood that were drawn from each donor. The use of a sample-barcoded 5' primer and a J-beta primer mix characterized a second PCR of roughly 6 to 12 cycles. TCRdb processed the 5' RACE reads anew with MiXCR; each CDR3 protein has one entry. In the table there are around 1,500,000 distinct CDR3 sequences, 28% of which are singletons. Germline CDR1 reads ENHRY; CDR2 reads SYGVKD. CDR3 length equals 16 residues. This specimen comes from a study of blood T cells in healthy people across ages. Study-level results: Fewer expanded clones and more diversity marked long-lived versus aged donors. Unsorted PBMCs ruled out conclusive naive versus antigen-experienced comparison.

The chain is built from TRBV10-3 and TRBJ2-7; TRBD1 agrees at 8 bases. The source is a woman between 25 and 40 years old in good health. The sample comprised blood. The CDR3 region has the DNA TGTGCCAGCAGTCGACCCTGGACAGGGCTTCCCTACGAGCAGTACTTC. Its translation: CASSRPWTGLPYEQYF.